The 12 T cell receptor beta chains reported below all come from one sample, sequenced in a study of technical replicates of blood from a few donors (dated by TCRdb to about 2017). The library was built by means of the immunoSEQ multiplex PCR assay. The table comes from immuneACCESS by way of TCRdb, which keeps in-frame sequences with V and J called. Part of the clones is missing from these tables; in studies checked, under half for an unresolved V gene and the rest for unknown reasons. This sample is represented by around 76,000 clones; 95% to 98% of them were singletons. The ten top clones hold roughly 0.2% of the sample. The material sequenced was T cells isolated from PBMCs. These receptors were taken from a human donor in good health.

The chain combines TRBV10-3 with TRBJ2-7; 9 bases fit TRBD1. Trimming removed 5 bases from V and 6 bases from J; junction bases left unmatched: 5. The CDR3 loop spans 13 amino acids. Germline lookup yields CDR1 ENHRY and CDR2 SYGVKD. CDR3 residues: CAISSQGAVEQYF. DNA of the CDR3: TGTGCCATCAGTTCACAGGGGGCAGTCGAGCAGTACTTC.

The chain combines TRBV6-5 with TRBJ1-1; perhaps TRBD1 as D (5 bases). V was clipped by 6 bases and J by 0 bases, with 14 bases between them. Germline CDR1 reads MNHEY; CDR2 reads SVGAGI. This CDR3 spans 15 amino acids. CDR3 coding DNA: TGTGCCAGCAGCTCAAGGAGACAGATGAACACTGAAGCTTTCTTT. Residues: CASSSRRQMNTEAFF.

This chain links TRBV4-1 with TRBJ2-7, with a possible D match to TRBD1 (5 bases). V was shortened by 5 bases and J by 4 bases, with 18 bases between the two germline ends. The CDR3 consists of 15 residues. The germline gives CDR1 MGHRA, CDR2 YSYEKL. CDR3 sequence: CASSRTVAPGYEQYF. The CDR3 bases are TGCGCCAGCAGCAGAACCGTAGCCCCAGGGTACGAGCAGTACTTC.

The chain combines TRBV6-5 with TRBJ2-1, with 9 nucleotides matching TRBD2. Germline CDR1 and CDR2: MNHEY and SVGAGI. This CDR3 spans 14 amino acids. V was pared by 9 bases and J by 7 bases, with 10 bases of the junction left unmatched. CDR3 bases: TGTGCCAGTCGGTTCGCGGGAGGGCCAAATGAGCAGTTCTTC. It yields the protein CASRFAGGPNEQFF.

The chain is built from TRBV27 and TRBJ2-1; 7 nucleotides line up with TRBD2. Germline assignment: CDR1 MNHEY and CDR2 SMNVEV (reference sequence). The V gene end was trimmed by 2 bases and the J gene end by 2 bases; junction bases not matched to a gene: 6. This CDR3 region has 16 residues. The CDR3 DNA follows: TGTGCCAGCAGTTTAACTAGCGTACCGCCCTACAATGAGCAGTTCTTC. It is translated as CASSLTSVPPYNEQFF.

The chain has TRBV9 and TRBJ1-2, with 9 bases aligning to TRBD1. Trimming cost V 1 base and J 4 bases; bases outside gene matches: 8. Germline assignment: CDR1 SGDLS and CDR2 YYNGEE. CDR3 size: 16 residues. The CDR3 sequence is CASSVNPGTGFYGYTF. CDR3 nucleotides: TGTGCCAGCAGCGTAAATCCCGGGACAGGGTTCTATGGCTACACCTTC.

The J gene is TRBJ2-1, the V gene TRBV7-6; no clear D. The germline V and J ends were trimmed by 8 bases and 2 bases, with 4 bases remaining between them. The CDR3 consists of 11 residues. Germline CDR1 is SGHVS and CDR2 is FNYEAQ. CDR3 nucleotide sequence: TGTGCCAGCGCAGCCTACAATGAGCAGTTCTTC. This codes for CASAAYNEQFF.

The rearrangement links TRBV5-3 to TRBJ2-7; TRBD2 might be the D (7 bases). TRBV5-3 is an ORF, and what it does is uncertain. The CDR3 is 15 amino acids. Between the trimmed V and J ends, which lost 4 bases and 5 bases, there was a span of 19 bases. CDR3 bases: TGTGCCAGAAGCCGGAGGGGGGCGGGAGTCGACGAGCAGTACTTC. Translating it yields CARSRRGAGVDEQYF.

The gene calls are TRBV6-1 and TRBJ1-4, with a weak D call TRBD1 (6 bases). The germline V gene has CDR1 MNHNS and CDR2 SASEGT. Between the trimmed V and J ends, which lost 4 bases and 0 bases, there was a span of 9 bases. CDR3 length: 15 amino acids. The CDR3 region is CASSVDRSTNEKLFF. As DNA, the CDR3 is TGTGCCAGCAGTGTCGACAGGTCAACTAATGAAAAACTGTTTTTT.

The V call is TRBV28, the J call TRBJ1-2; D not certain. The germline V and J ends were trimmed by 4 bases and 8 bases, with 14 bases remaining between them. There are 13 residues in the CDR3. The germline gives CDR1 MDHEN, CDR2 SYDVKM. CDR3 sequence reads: CASSYRRWEGYTF. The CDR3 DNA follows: TGTGCCAGCAGTTACAGACGGTGGGAGGGCTACACCTTC.

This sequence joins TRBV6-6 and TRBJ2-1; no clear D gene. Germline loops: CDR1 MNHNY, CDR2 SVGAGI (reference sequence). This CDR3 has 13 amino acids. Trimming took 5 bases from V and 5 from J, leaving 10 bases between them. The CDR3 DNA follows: TGTGCCAGCAGTCGTGGAGAAAACAATGAGCAGTTCTTC. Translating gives CASSRGENNEQFF.

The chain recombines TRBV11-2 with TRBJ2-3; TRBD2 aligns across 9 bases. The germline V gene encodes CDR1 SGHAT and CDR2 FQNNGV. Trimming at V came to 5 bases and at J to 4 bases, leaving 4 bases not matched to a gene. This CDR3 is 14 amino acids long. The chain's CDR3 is CASSQGLAADTQYF. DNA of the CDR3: TGTGCCAGCAGCCAGGGACTAGCTGCAGATACGCAGTATTTT.